Sequencing of this T cell receptor (beta chain) was carried out in a study of T cell repertoires in cytomegalovirus infection. The study, taken as a whole, reports: Ex vivo responses were dominated by HLA-C-restricted CMV-specific TCR beta clonotypes. Accumulated public TCR beta family frequency recognized individuals carrying CMV together with the relevant HLA.

Of note for this clonotype: Its antigen is not known.

V lost 2 bases to trimming and J lost 1 base; unmatched junction nucleotides: 2. The CDR3 spans 18 residues. Germline V gives CDR1 ENHRY, CDR2 SYGVKD. TCRdb reprocessed the reads via MiXCR and lists one record per CDR3 protein. Of more than 400,000 distinct CDR3 sequences in the sample, around a quarter were seen once. V is TRBV10-3 and J is TRBJ2-2, with 15 bases fitting TRBD2. This clonotype was obtained from a human donor in good health (CMV status not recorded). Some clones in this sample may be carry-over from other donors' samples. The sequencing input was PBMCs. In DNA form, the CDR3 reads TGTGCCATCAGTGAGGGGACTAGCGGGAGGAAGAACACCGGGGAGCTGTTTTTT. Its translation is CAISEGTSGRKNTGELFF.